These 10 T cell receptor beta chains share one sample of origin, sequenced in a study of blood T cell repertoires in COVID-19. Using immunoSEQ multiplex PCR, the repertoire was profiled, and TCRdb retains in-frame clones only, with some absent. The sample holds approximately 200,000 clones, around 88% seen once. Sequencing was performed on peripheral blood. The receptor set was obtained from a man in his late teens or twenties with active or convalescent COVID-19.

The CDR3 region is CAWRFPGQGFPIYF. The CDR3 bases are TGTGCCTGGAGGTTCCCGGGACAGGGGTTCCCCATATATTTT. V usage is TRBV30 and J usage is TRBJ1-3, with 10 bases lining up with TRBD1. This CDR3 has 14 amino acids. Germline values: CDR1 GTSNPN, CDR2 SVGIG (reference sequence). The junction had 10 bases not matched to a gene; V was cut back by 3 bases and J by 11 bases.

The chain uses TRBV5-1 and TRBJ1-1; D remains ambiguous. CDR3 size: 14 residues. In germline, CDR1 is SGHRS, CDR2 YFSETQ. The V end lost 0 bases, the J end lost 5 bases, and 11 bases lay between the germline ends. This CDR3 reads CASSLDPSGTEAFF. In nucleotides, the CDR3 is TGCGCCAGCAGCTTGGACCCCTCGGGGACTGAAGCTTTCTTT.

This chain links TRBV15 with TRBJ2-1, with D possibly matching TRBD2 (6 bases). V shed 3 bases and J shed 9 bases, with 15 bases lying between them. Germline V gene lookup returns CDR1 LNHNV and CDR2 YYDKDF (reference sequence). This CDR3 region has 14 residues. The CDR3 nucleotides are TGTGCCACCAGCAGGGGCGGGACTGTCATTGAGCAGTTCTTC. Translation: CATSRGGTVIEQFF.

The chain is built from TRBV20-1 and TRBJ1-5; no definite D call. V shed 1 base and J shed 6 bases, with 4 bases lying between them. The CDR3 covers 11 residues. CDR1 is DFQATT, CDR2 SNEGSKA, per germline (reference sequence). The CDR3 sequence: CSARGSQPQHF. The CDR3 DNA sequence: TGCAGTGCTAGAGGGAGTCAGCCCCAGCATTTT.

The V and J genes are TRBV5-4 and TRBJ1-1; TRBD1 matches at 7 bases. The length of the CDR3 is 16 residues. Germline CDR1 SGHNT, CDR2 YYREEE (reference sequence). V lost 3 bases and J lost 1; bases outside the gene matches: 9. In nucleotides, the CDR3 is TGTGCCAGCAGCTCTAAAAAGGGGGCAAAGAACACTGAAGCTTTCTTT. Its translation: CASSSKKGAKNTEAFF.

This clone was detected only once. The chain combines TRBV11-3 with TRBJ2-3; 8 bases are shared with TRBD1. The CDR3 is 18 residues long. J gave up 3 bases and V 5 bases, and 16 bases lay outside the gene matches. CDR1 and CDR2 (germline): SGHNT, YENEEA. In DNA form, the CDR3 reads TGTGCCAGCAGCGACCGGGACAGGTCCATCTCGGGGACAGATACGCAGTATTTT. This translates into CASSDRDRSISGTDTQYF.

The rearrangement joins TRBV28 to TRBJ1-1, with D perhaps TRBD1 (5 bases). This CDR3 spans 15 amino acids. Germline values: CDR1 MDHEN, CDR2 SYDVKM. V was shortened by 4 bases and J by 5 bases, with 17 bases between the two germline ends. CDR3 coding DNA: TGTGCCAGCAGTTGGTCCGGGAGGGGCCGTACTGAAGCTTTCTTT. The encoded protein is CASSWSGRGRTEAFF.

This chain uses TRBV5-4 with TRBJ2-1; possibly TRBD2 for D (6 bases). The V end lost 0 bases, the J end lost 9 bases, and 16 bases lay between the germline ends. In germline, CDR1 is SGHNT, CDR2 YYREEE (reference sequence). The CDR3 consists of 15 residues. CDR3 nucleotide sequence: TGTGCCAGCAGCTTGGTGGGGGAGGTCGGTACTGAGCAGTTCTTC. Amino acid sequence: CASSLVGEVGTEQFF.

The chain joins TRBV30 to TRBJ1-2; 8 nucleotides line up with TRBD1. V lost 4 bases and J lost 5; bases outside the gene matches: 6. The CDR3 has 13 amino acids. Germline-derived CDR1 and CDR2 are GTSNPN and SVGIG (reference sequence). CDR3 region: CAWTTTGDYGYTF. The CDR3 DNA sequence: TGTGCCTGGACCACGACAGGGGATTATGGCTACACCTTC.

CDR3 residues: CAISGSTDTQYF. DNA of the CDR3: TGTGCCATTAGCGGGAGCACAGATACGCAGTATTTT. The chain has TRBV10-3 and TRBJ2-3; the match to TRBD2 covers 7 bases. CDR1 is ENHRY, CDR2 SYGVKD, per germline. The J segment lost 0 bases and the V segment lost 9 bases, leaving 0 bases of the junction unmatched. The CDR3 contains 12 residues.